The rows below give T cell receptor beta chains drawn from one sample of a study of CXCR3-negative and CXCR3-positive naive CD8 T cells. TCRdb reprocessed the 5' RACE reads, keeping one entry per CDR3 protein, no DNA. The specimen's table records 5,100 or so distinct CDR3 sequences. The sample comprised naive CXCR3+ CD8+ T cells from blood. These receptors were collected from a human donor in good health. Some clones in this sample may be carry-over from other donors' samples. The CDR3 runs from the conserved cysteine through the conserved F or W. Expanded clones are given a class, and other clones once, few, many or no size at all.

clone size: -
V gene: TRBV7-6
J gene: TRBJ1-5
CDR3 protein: CASSLASGTAHQPQHF

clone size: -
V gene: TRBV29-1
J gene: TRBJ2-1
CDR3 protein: CSVVSVATGTSEGEQFF

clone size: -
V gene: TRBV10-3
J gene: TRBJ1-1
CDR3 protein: CAISESWETGLAQAFF

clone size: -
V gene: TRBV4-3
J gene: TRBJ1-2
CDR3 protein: CASSQDRGAYGYTF

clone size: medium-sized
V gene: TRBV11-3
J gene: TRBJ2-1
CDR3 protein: CASSLGRSGTYNEQFF

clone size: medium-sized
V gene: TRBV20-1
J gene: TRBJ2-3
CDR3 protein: CSARELGGSDTDTQYF

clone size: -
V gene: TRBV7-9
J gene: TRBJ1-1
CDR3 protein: CASSSREGNTEAFF

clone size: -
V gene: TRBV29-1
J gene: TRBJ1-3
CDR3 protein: CSVTGVTGNTIYF

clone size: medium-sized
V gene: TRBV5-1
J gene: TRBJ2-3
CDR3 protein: CASSYPEGADTQYF

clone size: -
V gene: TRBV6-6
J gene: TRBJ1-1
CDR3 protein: CASSLTGENTEAFF

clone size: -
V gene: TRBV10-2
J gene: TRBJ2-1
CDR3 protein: CASSPPGANEQFF

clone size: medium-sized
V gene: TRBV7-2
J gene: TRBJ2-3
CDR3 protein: CASSLADSGGATDTQYF

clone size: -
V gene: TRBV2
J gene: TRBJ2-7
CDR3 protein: CASSEARQGSYEQYF

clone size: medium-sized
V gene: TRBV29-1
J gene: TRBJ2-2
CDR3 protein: CSVVTGITNTGELFF

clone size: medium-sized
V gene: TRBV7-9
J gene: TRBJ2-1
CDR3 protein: CASSPGLAGGDEQFF

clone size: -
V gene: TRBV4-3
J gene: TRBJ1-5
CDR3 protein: CASSQDLWGNQPQHF

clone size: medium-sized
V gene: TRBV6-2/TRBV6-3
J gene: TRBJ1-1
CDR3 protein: CASSSRTEINTEAFF

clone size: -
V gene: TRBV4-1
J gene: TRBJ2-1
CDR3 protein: CASSQGPGTGFNEQFF

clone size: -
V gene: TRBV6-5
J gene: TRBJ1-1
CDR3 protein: CASSYRDIWNTEAFF

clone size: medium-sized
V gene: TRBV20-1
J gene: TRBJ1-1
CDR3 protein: CSARDSVGYLNTEAFF

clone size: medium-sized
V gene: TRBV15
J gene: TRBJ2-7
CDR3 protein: CATSTHGAGGEQYF

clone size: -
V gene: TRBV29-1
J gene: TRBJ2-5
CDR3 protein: CSVVQRPQETQYF

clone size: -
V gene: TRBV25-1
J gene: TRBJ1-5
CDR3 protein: CASSDTGAFGQHQHF

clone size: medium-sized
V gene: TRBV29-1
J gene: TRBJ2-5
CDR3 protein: CSVEGVGQVETQYF

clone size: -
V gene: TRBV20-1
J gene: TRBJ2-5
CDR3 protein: CSARDLGRGETQYF

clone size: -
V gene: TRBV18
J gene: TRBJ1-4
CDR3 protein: CASSPLTNREEKLFF

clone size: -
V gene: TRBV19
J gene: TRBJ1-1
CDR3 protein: CASSIVVQRRDTEAFF

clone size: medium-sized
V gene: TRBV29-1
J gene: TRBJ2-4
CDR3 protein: CSVERLYPNIQYF

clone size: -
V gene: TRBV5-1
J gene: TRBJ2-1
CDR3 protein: CASSVYPPGTSGSNEQFF

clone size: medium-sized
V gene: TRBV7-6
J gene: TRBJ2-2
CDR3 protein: CASSLVGSTGELFF

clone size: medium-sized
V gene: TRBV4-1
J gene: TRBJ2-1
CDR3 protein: CASSLSGSHNDQFF

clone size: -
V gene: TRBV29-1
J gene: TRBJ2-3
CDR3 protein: CSVTRARESTDTQYF

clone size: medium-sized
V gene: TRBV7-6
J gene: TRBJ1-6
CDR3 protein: CASSLINSPLHF

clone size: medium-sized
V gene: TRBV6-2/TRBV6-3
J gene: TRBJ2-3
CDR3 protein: CASSYFIGGAGDTQYF

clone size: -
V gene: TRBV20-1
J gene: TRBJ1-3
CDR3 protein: CSARDAEAGNTIYF

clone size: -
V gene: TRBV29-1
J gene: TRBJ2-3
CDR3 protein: CSVDAGTATDTQYF

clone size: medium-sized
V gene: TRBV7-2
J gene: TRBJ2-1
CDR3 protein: CASSFEGNEQFF

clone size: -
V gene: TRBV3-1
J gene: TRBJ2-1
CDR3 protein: CASSQGLPGTYNEQFF

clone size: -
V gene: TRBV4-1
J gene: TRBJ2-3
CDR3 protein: CASSQAPRGVTDTQYF

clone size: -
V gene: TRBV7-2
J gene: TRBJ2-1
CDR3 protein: CASSSFGTKYDEQFF

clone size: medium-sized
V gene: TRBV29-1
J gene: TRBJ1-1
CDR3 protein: CSVDYGGTEAFF

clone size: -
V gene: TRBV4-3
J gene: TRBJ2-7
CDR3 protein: CASSQDRAGPYEQYF

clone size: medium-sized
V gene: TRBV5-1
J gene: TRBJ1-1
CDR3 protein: CASSLGGSNTEAFF

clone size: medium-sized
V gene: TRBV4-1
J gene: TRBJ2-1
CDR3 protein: CASSQDPGQTYEQFF

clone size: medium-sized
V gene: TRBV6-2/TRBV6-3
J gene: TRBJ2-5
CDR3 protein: CASSEREWDQYF

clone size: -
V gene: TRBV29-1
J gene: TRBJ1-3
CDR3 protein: CSVEDPRNTIYF

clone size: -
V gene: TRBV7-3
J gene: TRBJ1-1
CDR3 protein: CASSLGLWTEAFF